This T cell receptor (beta chain) was sequenced during a study of T cell repertoires in cytomegalovirus infection. Study as a whole: The public TCR beta signatures pointed to both CMV infection and matching HLA type.

TCRdb itself ran the reads through MiXCR, one entry per CDR3 protein. Altogether approximately 150,000 distinct CDR3 sequences are present, about 6.5% being singletons, with the ten largest covering over 15%. V was trimmed by 3 bases and J by 1 base, leaving 19 bases between them. Germline V gene data show CDR1 as KGHSH and CDR2 as LQKENI. This CDR3 spans 19 amino acids. The table lists this clonotype with many counts. The antigen remains unidentified. Study findings and constraints: CMV carriers having the relevant HLA were flagged by cumulative public TCR beta family frequency. HLA-C-restricted CMV-specific TCR beta clonotypes prevailed in the ex vivo response.

This sequence originates from a human donor in good health (CMV status not recorded). Some clones in this sample may be carry-over from other donors' samples. The V call is TRBV18, the J call TRBJ2-6; no definite D call. The sequencing input was PBMCs. The CDR3 here is CASSPLGLFSRSGANVLTF. As DNA, the CDR3 is TGTGCCAGCTCACCCCTAGGATTGTTCAGCAGATCTGGGGCCAACGTCCTGACTTTC.